The clone carrying this TCR beta chain was seen many times. Its antigen is still unknown. Synthesis of TCR cDNA relied on 5'RACE template switching, which attached a universal primer site and UMIs. From the 5' RACE reads, TCRdb called clonotypes with MiXCR, one entry per CDR3 protein. The sample has 300,000 to 350,000 distinct CDR3 sequences, around 4.4% seen once. These data are taken from a study of T cells after yellow fever vaccination. Study findings and constraints: Clonotypes shared by both compartments, CD4 and CD8, made up a small share. Abundant clonotypes (contaminants from the bulk population) could be present in FACS-sorted repertoires.

Between the trimmed V and J ends, which lost 5 bases and 0 bases, there was a span of 14 bases. Per germline, CDR1 SEHNR and CDR2 FQNEAQ (reference sequence). The CDR3 covers 15 residues. This sequence was found in a man younger than 30 who received the YFV17D yellow fever vaccine. This sample comprised PBMCs, obtained 15 days after the yellow fever booster vaccination. This rearrangement joins TRBV7-9 to TRBJ2-7; D is perhaps TRBD1 (7 bases). CDR3: CASSAGQPGSYEQYV. In nucleotides, the CDR3 is TGTGCCAGCAGCGCGGGACAGCCGGGCTCCTACGAGCAGTACGTC.